This TCR beta chain emerged from a study of blood T cell repertoires in COVID-19. Whole-study context: In each case, the material was cDNA or gDNA derived from T cells, B-cell-depleted T cells, or PBMCs.

In the original processing: Reference gene primers were amplified, and this amplification served to estimate nucleated cell counts. Repertoires were generated with immunoSEQ multiplex PCR, while TCRdb's copy carries only in-frame clones and drops some. V, J and clone size reflect that table, while D and trimming were determined from the DNA. This table has approximately 92,000 clones, about 81% appearing once. The germline V and J ends were trimmed by 4 bases and 3 bases, with 12 bases remaining between them. The germline CDR1 and CDR2 sequences are MGHRA and YSYEKL. The CDR3 consists of 14 residues.

The V call is TRBV4-1, the J call TRBJ1-2; no firm D call. The specimen sequenced was peripheral blood. The TCR originated in a man in his 60s with acute or convalescent COVID-19. As DNA, the CDR3 is TGCGCCAGCAGCCGAGGAGCGGGCGACTATGGCTACACCTTC. As protein: CASSRGAGDYGYTF.